Shown below are 20 T cell receptor beta chains from a single sample sequenced in a study of T-cell memory formation after mild COVID-19 (dated by TCRdb to 2020 to 2022). The library was made by 5' RACE. Sequencing took place on an Illumina NovaSeq 6000. TCRdb trimmed public reads at Q25 via fastp, called clones via MiXCR and kept in-frame beta chains. Every distinct CDR3 protein forms one entry, paired with its most common genes and DNA. The sample data list more than 110,000 distinct CDR3 sequences, and roughly 13% of these were observed just once. The top ten constitute under 30% of the sample. The source material was PBMCs or a T cell subset sorted from them (not recorded which). The receptors shown here come from an adult woman who had mild COVID-19 (a few samples of this study predate the infection). The sample titles of this study are shuffled in the database, so cell type and time point are left out; the donor was told from shared clones.

The chain has TRBV4-3 and TRBJ2-3; 11 bases agree with TRBD2. Germline loops: CDR1 LGHNA, CDR2 YSLEER. CDR3 length equals 16 residues. Trimming at V came to 4 bases and at J to 5 bases, leaving 8 bases not matched to a gene. As DNA, the CDR3 is TGCGCCAGCAGCCGCCGAACTAGCGGGAGTGGAGATACGCAGTATTTT. Translation: CASSRRTSGSGDTQYF.

This clonotype was found many times. The V and J genes are TRBV6-5 and TRBJ2-5, with 12 bases aligning to TRBD2. V shed 2 bases, J shed 2 bases, and the junction held 9 bases outside the gene matches. Germline V gene lookup returns CDR1 MNHEY and CDR2 SVGAGI. The CDR3 sequence is 18 residues long. CDR3 bases: TGTGCCAGCAGTTACCAAACTAGCGGGAGGACGTGGCAAGAGACCCAGTACTTC. It specifies CASSYQTSGRTWQETQYF.

The sample holds a few counts of this clonotype. The chain has TRBV5-5 and TRBJ1-5; D not resolved. The CDR3 is made up of 14 amino acids. Germline CDR1 is SGHKS and CDR2 is YYEKEE (reference sequence). V gave up 4 bases and J gave up 1 base, with 9 bases separating them. CDR3 sequence: CASSTDLSNQPQHF. The CDR3 region has the DNA TGTGCCAGCAGCACGGACCTGAGCAATCAGCCCCAGCATTTT.

This chain uses TRBV7-9 with TRBJ1-1; D remains unclear. This CDR3 has 10 residues. V lost 2 bases and J lost 11, with 6 bases in between. CDR1 and CDR2 (germline): SEHNR, FQNEAQ (reference sequence). The CDR3 DNA sequence: TGTGCCAGCAGCTTAAACCGCGCTTTCTTT. Its translation: CASSLNRAFF.

This clonotype was recorded a few times. V usage is TRBV27 and J usage is TRBJ2-1; no clear D. The length of the CDR3 is 14 residues. Trimming removed 6 bases from V and 4 bases from J, with 13 bases in between. Per germline, CDR1 MNHEY and CDR2 SMNVEV (reference sequence). The CDR3 coding sequence is TGTGCCAGCAGACATCAAACAGCATACAATGAGCAGTTCTTC. This gives the protein CASRHQTAYNEQFF.

This clonotype has a handful of counts. The gene calls are TRBV6-5 and TRBJ2-7; D might be TRBD2 (5 bases). The germline V gene has CDR1 MNHEY and CDR2 SVGAGI. Deletions cut 2 bases from V and 3 bases from J, with 11 bases between. This CDR3 has 14 amino acids. The CDR3 sequence: CASSYTGLVYEQYF. In DNA, the CDR3 is TGTGCCAGCAGTTACACCGGACTGGTCTACGAGCAGTACTTC.

The rearrangement uses TRBV6-5 and TRBJ2-7; TRBD1 aligns across 8 bases. CDR1 is MNHEY, CDR2 SVGAGI, per germline. CDR3 length equals 13 residues. The junction had 0 bases not matched to a gene; V was cut back by 2 bases and J by 3 bases. The CDR3 DNA follows: TGTGCCAGCAGTTACGACAGGGGCTACGAGCAGTACTTC. Translated: CASSYDRGYEQYF.

This clonotype was detected only a few times. The rearrangement joins TRBV12-3 or TRBV12-4 to TRBJ1-2; TRBD1 matches 8 bases. With 1 base clipped from V and 3 bases from J, the junction kept 4 bases outside the gene matches. The CDR3 is 15 residues long. CDR3 sequence: CASSLGTGKYYGYTF. CDR3 coding DNA: TGTGCCAGCAGTTTAGGGACAGGGAAATACTATGGCTACACCTTC.

The chain joins TRBV25-1 to TRBJ1-1; D is undetermined. V lost 6 bases, J lost 3 bases, and 11 bases lay in between. Germline CDR1 is MGHDK and CDR2 is SYGVNS. The CDR3 is 13 amino acids. The CDR3: CASREYFHTEAFF. The CDR3 DNA sequence: TGTGCCAGCAGGGAGTACTTCCACACTGAAGCTTTCTTT.

The chain couples TRBV6-5 to TRBJ1-1, with unresolved D. The CDR3 spans 14 residues. Germline assignment: CDR1 MNHEY and CDR2 SVGAGI. V lost 5 bases, J lost 3 bases, and 13 bases lay in between. The CDR3 loop reads CASSPRDLYTEAFF. CDR3 DNA: TGTGCCAGCAGTCCCCGAGACCTTTACACTGAAGCTTTCTTT.

The chain employs TRBV6-2 or TRBV6-3 and TRBJ1-5, with D possibly being TRBD1 (6 bases). Per germline, CDR1 MNHEY and CDR2 SVGEGT. V was clipped by 5 bases and J by 3 bases, with 14 bases between them. This CDR3 has 15 residues. The CDR3 DNA reads TGTGCCAGCAGTCATTATCACAGGGCCAATCAGCCCCAGCATTTT. Translated, it gives CASSHYHRANQPQHF.

The gene calls are TRBV6-6 and TRBJ1-2; 9 bases map to TRBD1. Germline trimming cut 6 bases from V and 4 bases from J; bases unmatched to any gene: 6. In germline, CDR1 is MNHNY, CDR2 SVGAGI (reference sequence). The CDR3 is made up of 14 amino acids. The chain's CDR3 is CASRGQGAGYGYTF. DNA of the CDR3: TGTGCCAGCAGGGGACAGGGTGCGGGCTATGGCTACACCTTC.

V is TRBV5-6 and J is TRBJ1-2, with a weak D call TRBD1 (5 bases). Trimming took 4 bases from V and 4 from J, leaving 17 bases between them. This CDR3 is built from 15 residues. Germline V CDR1 and CDR2: SGHDT, YYEEEE. For the CDR3, the DNA is TGTGCCAGCAGCCAGTTCGACAGTGCCCTCTATGGCTACACCTTC. Its protein is CASSQFDSALYGYTF.

This sequence joins TRBV28 and TRBJ2-5; D is undetermined. Trimming stripped 3 bases from V and 5 bases from J, with 22 bases between. CDR3 size: 17 residues. Germline CDR1 reads MDHEN; CDR2 reads SYDVKM. In DNA form, the CDR3 reads TGTGCCAGCAGTTTGGGTGCCGCCTTGCTGAGAGATGAGACCCAGTACTTC. Translation gives CASSLGAALLRDETQYF.

This clonotype was picked up many times. The chain carries TRBV13 and TRBJ2-3, with 9 bases identical to TRBD2. The V gene's germline CDR1 is PRHDT and CDR2 FYEKMQ (reference sequence). This CDR3 is 15 amino acids long. With V trimmed by 5 bases and J by 4 bases, 7 bases remained unmatched. CDR3 amino acids: CASSLSGGGSDTQYF. The CDR3 DNA follows: TGTGCCAGCAGCCTTAGCGGGGGAGGATCAGATACGCAGTATTTT.

This clonotype occurred a few times. This rearrangement joins TRBV12-3 or TRBV12-4 to TRBJ1-2; D is ambiguous. Trimming cost V 6 bases and J 3 bases, with 14 bases left between them. CDR3 length equals 14 residues. The DNA for the CDR3 is TGTGCCAGCAGCTCCTTCGAGCGTGACTATGGCTACACCTTC. Protein product: CASSSFERDYGYTF.

This clonotype came up a few times. The chain is built from TRBV14 and TRBJ2-1; TRBD1 or TRBD2 may be the D gene (5 bases each). Per the germline V gene, CDR1 is SGHDN and CDR2 is FVKESK. The CDR3 extends over 15 amino acids. Trimming took off 7 bases at V and 7 bases at J, with 20 bases between the two ends. The CDR3 region is CASKLKGTRANEQFF. In nucleotides, the CDR3 is TGTGCCAGCAAGCTGAAAGGGACCAGGGCAAATGAGCAGTTCTTC.

In this sample, this clonotype turned up a few times. The genes are TRBV6-5 and TRBJ1-4, with 10 positions matching TRBD1. The CDR3 is made up of 14 amino acids. Germline V gene data show CDR1 as MNHEY and CDR2 as SVGAGI. Trimming removed 6 bases from V and 7 bases from J; junction bases left unmatched: 5. CDR3 sequence (DNA): TGTGCCAGCAGGTCGACAGGGGGCTTTGAAAAACTGTTTTTT. It specifies CASRSTGGFEKLFF.

The rearrangement uses TRBV7-9 and TRBJ2-3, with 7 bases identical to TRBD1. This CDR3 has 17 amino acids. Germline V gene sequence: CDR1 SEHNR, CDR2 FQNEAQ (reference sequence). Unmatched junction bases numbered 11, after V lost 5 bases and J lost 0 bases. CDR3 amino acids: CASSPDRAIPSTDTQYF. CDR3 bases: TGTGCCAGCAGCCCCGACAGGGCTATACCTAGCACAGATACGCAGTATTTT. Supplemented by reference TRBV7-9 and TRBJ2-3, the full variable domain reads DTGVSQNPRHKITKRGQNVTFRCDPISEHNRLYWYRQTLGQGPEFLTYFQNEAQLEKSRLLSDRFSAERPKGSFSTLEIQRTEQGDSAMYLCASSPDRAIPSTDTQYFGPGTRLTVL.

This clonotype was observed a handful of times. V and J are TRBV27 and TRBJ2-1, with D possibly being TRBD1 (6 bases). This CDR3 is 15 amino acids long. Between the trimmed V and J ends, which lost 4 bases and 5 bases, there was a span of 15 bases. Germline CDR1 reads MNHEY; CDR2 reads SMNVEV (reference sequence). The CDR3 region is CASSYLDPGDNEQFF. CDR3 coding DNA: TGTGCCAGCAGTTACCTGGATCCAGGGGACAATGAGCAGTTCTTC.